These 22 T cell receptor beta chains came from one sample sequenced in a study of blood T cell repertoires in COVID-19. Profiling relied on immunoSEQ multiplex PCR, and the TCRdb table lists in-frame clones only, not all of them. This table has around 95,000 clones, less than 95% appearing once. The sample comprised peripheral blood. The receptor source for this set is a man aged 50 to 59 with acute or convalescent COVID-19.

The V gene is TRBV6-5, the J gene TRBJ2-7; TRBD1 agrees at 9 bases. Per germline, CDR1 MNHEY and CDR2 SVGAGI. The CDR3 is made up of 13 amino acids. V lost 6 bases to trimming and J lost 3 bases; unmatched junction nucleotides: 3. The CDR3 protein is CASRGQGIYEQYF. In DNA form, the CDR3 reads TGTGCCAGCAGAGGACAGGGGATCTACGAGCAGTACTTC.

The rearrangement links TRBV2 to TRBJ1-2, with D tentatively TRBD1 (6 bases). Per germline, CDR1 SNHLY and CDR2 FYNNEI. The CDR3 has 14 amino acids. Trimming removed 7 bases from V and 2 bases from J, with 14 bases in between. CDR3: CASKFRDKNYGYTF. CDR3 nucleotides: TGTGCCAGCAAGTTCCGGGACAAGAACTATGGCTACACCTTC.

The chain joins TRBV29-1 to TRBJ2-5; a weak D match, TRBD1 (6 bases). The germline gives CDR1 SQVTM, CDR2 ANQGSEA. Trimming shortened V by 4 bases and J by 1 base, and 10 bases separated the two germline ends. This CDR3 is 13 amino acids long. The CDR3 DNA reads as TGCAGCGTTGCGGACAGCCTCCAAGAGACCCAGTACTTC. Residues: CSVADSLQETQYF. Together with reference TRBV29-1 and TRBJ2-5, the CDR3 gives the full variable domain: SAVISQKPSRDICQRGTSLTIQCQVDSQVTMMFWYRQQPGQSLTLIATANQGSEATYESGFVIDKFPISRPNLTFSTLTVSNMSPEDSSIYLCSVADSLQETQYFGPGTRLLVL.

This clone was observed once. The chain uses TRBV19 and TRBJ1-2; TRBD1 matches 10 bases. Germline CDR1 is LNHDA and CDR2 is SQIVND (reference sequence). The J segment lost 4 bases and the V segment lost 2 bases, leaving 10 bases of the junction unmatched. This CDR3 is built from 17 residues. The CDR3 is CASSIPTTGGYAYGYTF. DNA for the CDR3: TGTGCCAGTAGTATACCCACGACAGGGGGCTATGCCTATGGCTACACCTTC.

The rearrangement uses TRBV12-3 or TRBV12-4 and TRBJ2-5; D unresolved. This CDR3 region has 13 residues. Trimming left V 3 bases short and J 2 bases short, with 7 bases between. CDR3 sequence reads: CASSLAQQETQYF. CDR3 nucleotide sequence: TGTGCCAGCAGTTTGGCACAACAAGAGACCCAGTACTTC.

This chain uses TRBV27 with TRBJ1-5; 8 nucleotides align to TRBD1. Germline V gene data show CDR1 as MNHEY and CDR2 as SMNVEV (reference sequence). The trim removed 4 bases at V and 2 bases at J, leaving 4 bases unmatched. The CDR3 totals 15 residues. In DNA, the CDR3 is TGTGCCAGCAGTTCAGGGGGCTCGGGCAATCAGCCCCAGCATTTT. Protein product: CASSSGGSGNQPQHF.

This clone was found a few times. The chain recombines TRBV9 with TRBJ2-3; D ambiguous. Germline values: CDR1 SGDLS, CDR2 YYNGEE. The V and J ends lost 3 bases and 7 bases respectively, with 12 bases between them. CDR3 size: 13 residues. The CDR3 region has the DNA TGTGCCAGCAGCGGGGCCGGATGGAATACGCAGTATTTT. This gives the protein CASSGAGWNTQYF.

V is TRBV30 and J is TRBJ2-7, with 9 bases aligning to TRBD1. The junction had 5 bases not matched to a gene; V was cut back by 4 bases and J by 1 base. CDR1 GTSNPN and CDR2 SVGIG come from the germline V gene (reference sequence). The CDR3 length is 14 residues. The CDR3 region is CAWTRQGGSYEQYF. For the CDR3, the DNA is TGTGCCTGGACCAGACAGGGGGGGTCCTACGAGCAGTACTTC.

The CDR3 region has the DNA TGTGCCAGCAGCTTCGGGACAGGGGTCTATGGCTACACCTTC. It yields the protein CASSFGTGVYGYTF. V is TRBV7-2 and J is TRBJ1-2, with 10 bases that match TRBD1. V lost 3 bases, J lost 4 bases, and 2 bases stayed unmatched. CDR3 length equals 14 residues. Germline lookup yields CDR1 SGHTA and CDR2 FQGNSA.

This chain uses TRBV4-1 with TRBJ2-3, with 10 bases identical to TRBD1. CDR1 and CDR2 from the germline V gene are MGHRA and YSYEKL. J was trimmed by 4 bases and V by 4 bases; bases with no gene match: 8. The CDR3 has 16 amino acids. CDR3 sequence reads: CASSPEGQGPPDTQYF. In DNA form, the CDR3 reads TGCGCCAGCAGCCCAGAGGGACAGGGGCCCCCAGATACGCAGTATTTT.

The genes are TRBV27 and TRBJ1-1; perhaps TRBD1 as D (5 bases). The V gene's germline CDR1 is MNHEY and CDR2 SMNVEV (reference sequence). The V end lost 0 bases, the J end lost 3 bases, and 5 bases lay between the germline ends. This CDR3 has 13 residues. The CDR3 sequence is CASSLSGDTEAFF. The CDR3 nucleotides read TGTGCCAGCAGTTTATCAGGGGACACTGAAGCTTTCTTT.

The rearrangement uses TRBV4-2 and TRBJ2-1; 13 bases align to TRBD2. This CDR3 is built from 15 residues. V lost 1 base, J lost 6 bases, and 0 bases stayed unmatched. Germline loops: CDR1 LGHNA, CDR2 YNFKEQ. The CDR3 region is CASSQGTSGSNEQFF. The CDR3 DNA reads TGTGCCAGCAGCCAAGGGACTAGCGGGAGCAATGAGCAGTTCTTC.

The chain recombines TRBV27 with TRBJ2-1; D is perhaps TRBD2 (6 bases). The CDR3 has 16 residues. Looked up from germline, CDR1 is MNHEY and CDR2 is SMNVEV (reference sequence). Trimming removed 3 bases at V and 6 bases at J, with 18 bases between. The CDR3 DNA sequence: TGTGCCAGCAGTTTTATAACGGGAGTTTCTCTCAATGAGCAGTTCTTC. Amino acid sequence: CASSFITGVSLNEQFF.

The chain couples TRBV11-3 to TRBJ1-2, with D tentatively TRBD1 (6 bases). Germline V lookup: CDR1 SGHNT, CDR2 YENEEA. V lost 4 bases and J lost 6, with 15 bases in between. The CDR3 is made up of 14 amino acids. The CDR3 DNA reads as TGTGCCAGCAGCTCTTCGACAGGAAAGAATGGCTACACCTTC. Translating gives CASSSSTGKNGYTF.

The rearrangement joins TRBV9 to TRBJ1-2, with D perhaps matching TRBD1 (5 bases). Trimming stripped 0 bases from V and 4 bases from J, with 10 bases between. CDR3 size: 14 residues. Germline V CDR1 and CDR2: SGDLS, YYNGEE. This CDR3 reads CASSVAGGGYGYTF. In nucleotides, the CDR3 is TGTGCCAGCAGCGTAGCGGGGGGGGGCTATGGCTACACCTTC.

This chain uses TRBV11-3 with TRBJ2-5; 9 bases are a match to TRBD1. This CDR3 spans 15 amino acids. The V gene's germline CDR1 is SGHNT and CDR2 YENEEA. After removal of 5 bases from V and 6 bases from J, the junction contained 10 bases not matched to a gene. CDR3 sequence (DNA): TGTGCCAGCAGCCAACAACAGGGGGCTTTACAGACCCAGTACTTC. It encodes CASSQQQGALQTQYF.

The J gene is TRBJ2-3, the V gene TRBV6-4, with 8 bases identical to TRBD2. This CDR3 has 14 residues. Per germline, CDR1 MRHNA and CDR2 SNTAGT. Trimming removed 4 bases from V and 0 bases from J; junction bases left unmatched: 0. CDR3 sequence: CASSASGSTDTQYF. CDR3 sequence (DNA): TGTGCCAGCAGTGCTAGCGGGAGCACAGATACGCAGTATTTT.

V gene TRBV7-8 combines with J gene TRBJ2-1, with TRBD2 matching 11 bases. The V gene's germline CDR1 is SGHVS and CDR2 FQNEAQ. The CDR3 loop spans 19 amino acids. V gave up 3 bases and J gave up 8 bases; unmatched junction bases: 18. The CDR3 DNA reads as TGTGCCAGCAGCTTCTCCCTCACTAGCGGGAGCGCCCTTAGGGATGAGCAGTTCTTC. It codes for CASSFSLTSGSALRDEQFF.

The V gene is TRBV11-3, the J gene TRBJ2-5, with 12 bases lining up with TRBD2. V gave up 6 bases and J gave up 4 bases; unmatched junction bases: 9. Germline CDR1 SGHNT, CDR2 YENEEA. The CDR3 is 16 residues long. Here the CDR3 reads CASRNLAGGPGETQYF. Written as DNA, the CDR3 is TGTGCCAGCAGAAACCTAGCGGGAGGGCCGGGAGAGACCCAGTACTTC.

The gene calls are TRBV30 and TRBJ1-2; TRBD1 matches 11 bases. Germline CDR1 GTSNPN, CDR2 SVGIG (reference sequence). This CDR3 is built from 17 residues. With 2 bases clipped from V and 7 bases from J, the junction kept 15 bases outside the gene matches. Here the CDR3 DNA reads TGTGCCTGGAGTCTACCCGGGACAGGGGGGGCAAGTCGTGGCTACACCTTC. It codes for CAWSLPGTGGASRGYTF.

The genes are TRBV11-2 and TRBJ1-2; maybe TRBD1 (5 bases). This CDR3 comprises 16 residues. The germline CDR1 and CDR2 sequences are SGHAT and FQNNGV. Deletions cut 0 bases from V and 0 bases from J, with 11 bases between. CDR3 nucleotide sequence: TGTGCCAGCAGCTTAGAGCGCAGGGCTGCTAACTATGGCTACACCTTC. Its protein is CASSLERRAANYGYTF.

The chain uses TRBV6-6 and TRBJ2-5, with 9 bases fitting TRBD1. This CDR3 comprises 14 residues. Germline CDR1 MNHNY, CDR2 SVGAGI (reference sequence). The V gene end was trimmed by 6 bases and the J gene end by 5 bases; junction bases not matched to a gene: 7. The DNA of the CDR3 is TGTGCCAGCAGGGGACAGGGAAAGGGTGAGACCCAGTACTTC. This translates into CASRGQGKGETQYF.